The 20 T cell receptor beta chains reported below all come from one sample, sequenced in a study of blood T cell repertoires in COVID-19. Measured with immunoSEQ multiplex PCR; TCRdb has only the in-frame clones, and not every one. Of roughly 220,000 clones in the sample, around nine tenths were seen once. Sequencing was done on a sample of peripheral blood. The receptors originated from a man in his sixties with acute or convalescent COVID-19.

Points on this clone: In the same sample, other DNA sequences code for this CDR3. The V and J genes are TRBV4-1 and TRBJ1-6, with D perhaps matching TRBD1 (5 bases). The germline gives CDR1 MGHRA, CDR2 YSYEKL. The CDR3 covers 18 residues. Trimming took off 0 bases at V and 0 bases at J, with 12 bases between the two ends. The CDR3 reads CASSQDLGGSSYNSPLHF. The CDR3, as DNA: TGCGCCAGCAGCCAAGATCTGGGGGGAAGCTCCTATAATTCACCCCTCCACTTT.

As to this clone: The same CDR3 can be traced to other DNA sequences in this sample. This chain links TRBV6-5 with TRBJ2-5; tentatively, D is TRBD2 (5 bases). This CDR3 is built from 14 residues. Germline loops: CDR1 MNHEY, CDR2 SVGAGI. Between the trimmed V and J ends, which lost 0 bases and 2 bases, there was a span of 7 bases. CDR3 sequence reads: CASSYSPGQETQYF. In nucleotides, the CDR3 is TGTGCCAGCAGTTACTCGCCGGGACAAGAGACCCAGTACTTC.

V is TRBV7-9 and J is TRBJ2-7; the match to TRBD1 covers 7 bases. The CDR3 is 15 residues long. Unmatched junction bases numbered 7, after V lost 4 bases and J lost 1 base. Germline-derived CDR1 and CDR2 are SEHNR and FQNEAQ (reference sequence). The CDR3 coding sequence is TGTGCCAGCAGCTCGACCGGACAGGCTTCCTACGAGCAGTACTTC. Residues: CASSSTGQASYEQYF. The entire variable domain, with the rest obtained from reference TRBV7-9 and TRBJ2-7, is as follows: DTGVSQNPRHKITKRGQNVTFRCDPISEHNRLYWYRQTLGQGPEFLTYFQNEAQLEKSRLLSDRFSAERPKGSFSTLEIQRTEQGDSAMYLCASSSTGQASYEQYFGPGTRLTVT.

The chain employs TRBV29-1 and TRBJ2-3; no definite D call. V was pared by 4 bases and J by 1 base, with 12 bases between. Looked up from germline, CDR1 is SQVTM and CDR2 is ANQGSEA. This CDR3 is 14 amino acids long. As DNA, the CDR3 is TGCAGCGTTGGTCCCCGGGTGGGCACAGATACGCAGTATTTT. Protein: CSVGPRVGTDTQYF.

The chain carries TRBV9 and TRBJ1-3; the D is unclear. With 0 bases removed from V and 2 bases from J, the gap between germline ends came to 6 bases. CDR3 length equals 14 residues. Per germline, CDR1 SGDLS and CDR2 YYNGEE. CDR3 nucleotides: TGTGCCAGCAGCGTAGACACAGCTGGAAACACCATATATTTT. Protein product: CASSVDTAGNTIYF.

The chain links TRBV21-1 to TRBJ2-7; TRBD1 is the table's D call, not checked against the DNA. TRBV21-1 counts as a pseudogene. The CDR3 length is 13 residues. CDR3 region: CASSEQGTYEQYF. CDR3 bases: TGTGCCAGCAGCGAACAGGGTACCTACGAGCAGTACTTC.

V usage is TRBV28 and J usage is TRBJ2-7, with 8 bases lining up with TRBD1. Germline CDR1 reads MDHEN; CDR2 reads SYDVKM. J was trimmed by 3 bases and V by 6 bases; bases with no gene match: 7. The CDR3 length is 14 residues. The CDR3 reads CASSPGQANYEQYF. The DNA of the CDR3 is TGTGCCAGCAGCCCGGGACAGGCGAACTACGAGCAGTACTTC. Based on the CDR3 plus reference TRBV28 and TRBJ2-7, the full variable domain is DVKVTQSSRYLVKRTGEKVFLECVQDMDHENMFWYRQDPGLGLRLIYFSYDVKMKEKGDIPEGYSVSREKKERFSLILESASTNQTSMYLCASSPGQANYEQYFGPGTRLTVT.

This chain links TRBV5-1 with TRBJ1-2; TRBD1 might be the D (6 bases). Germline CDR1 is SGHRS and CDR2 is YFSETQ. This CDR3 has 15 amino acids. V was clipped by 3 bases and J by 1 base, with 13 bases between them. The CDR3 coding sequence is TGCGCCAGCAGCTCGACAGGAGCCTTTAACTATGGCTACACCTTC. Its translation: CASSSTGAFNYGYTF.

The chain recombines TRBV19 with TRBJ2-1; perhaps TRBD2 as D (7 bases). The germline CDR1 and CDR2 sequences are LNHDA and SQIVND (reference sequence). Between the trimmed V and J ends, which lost 3 bases and 7 bases, there was a span of 19 bases. This CDR3 has 16 residues. The CDR3 nucleotides are TGTGCCAGTAGTATTCGCTTGATGCGGGGGCTGAATGAGCAGTTCTTC. Translating it yields CASSIRLMRGLNEQFF. Filled out from reference TRBV19 and TRBJ2-1, the complete variable domain reads DGGITQSPKYLFRKEGQNVTLSCEQNLNHDAMYWYRQDPGQGLRLIYYSQIVNDFQKGDIAEGYSVSREKKESFPLTVTSAQKNPTAFYLCASSIRLMRGLNEQFFGPGTRLTVL.

The chain employs TRBV7-2 and TRBJ2-1; 9 bases fit TRBD1. Trimming took 4 bases from V and 4 from J; bases not matched to a gene: 8. Germline CDR1 and CDR2: SGHTA and FQGNSA. The CDR3 runs 16 residues. CDR3 loop: CASSSGPGQGYNEQFF. The CDR3 DNA follows: TGTGCCAGCAGCTCGGGGCCGGGACAGGGTTACAATGAGCAGTTCTTC.

This rearrangement joins TRBV19 to TRBJ1-2; D may be TRBD1 (5 bases). V shed 5 bases and J shed 5 bases, with 21 bases lying between them. The germline V gene encodes CDR1 LNHDA and CDR2 SQIVND (reference sequence). The CDR3 has 16 amino acids. DNA for the CDR3: TGTGCCAGTAGTCCTCAGGGTTTTGCGATCTTTTATGGCTACACCTTC. It translates to CASSPQGFAIFYGYTF.

The gene calls are TRBV28 and TRBJ2-5; perhaps TRBD2 as D (6 bases). The V end was cut by 6 bases, the J end by 3 bases, with 8 bases between. The length of the CDR3 is 12 residues. Per the germline V gene, CDR1 is MDHEN and CDR2 is SYDVKM. CDR3 in amino acids: CASRTGEETQYF. In DNA form, the CDR3 reads TGTGCCAGCAGGACGGGGGAAGAGACCCAGTACTTC.

This clone was observed a single time. The chain is built from TRBV3-1 (or the pseudogene TRBV3-2) and TRBJ2-7, with TRBD1 matching over 7 bases. Germline V gene lookup returns CDR1 LGHDT and CDR2 YNNKEL (reference sequence). With 2 bases clipped from V and 6 bases from J, the junction kept 4 bases outside the gene matches. The length of the CDR3 is 13 residues. The DNA of the CDR3 is TGTGCCAGCAGCCAAACAGGGGCACGCGAGCAGTACTTC. It yields the protein CASSQTGAREQYF.

The chain links TRBV7-9 to TRBJ2-1, with D perhaps matching TRBD1 (6 bases). V lost 5 bases to trimming and J lost 0 bases, with 11 bases between them. Germline CDR1 reads SEHNR; CDR2 reads FQNEAQ (reference sequence). The length of the CDR3 is 15 residues. CDR3 sequence (DNA): TGTGCCAGCAGCCCTATGGACAGCTCCTACAATGAGCAGTTCTTC. Translated: CASSPMDSSYNEQFF.

V gene TRBV6-6 combines with J gene TRBJ2-3, with D perhaps matching TRBD2 (7 bases). V was trimmed by 7 bases and J by 9 bases, leaving 17 bases between them. The CDR3 is 13 residues long. CDR1 and CDR2 from the germline V gene are MNHNY and SVGAGI (reference sequence). DNA for the CDR3: TGTGCCAGCACTGAGGGGGGGGTCGGCACGCAGTATTTT. Encoded protein: CASTEGGVGTQYF.

The chain has TRBV6-5 and TRBJ1-2, with 10 bases that match TRBD1. From germline, CDR1 is MNHEY and CDR2 SVGAGI. The CDR3 runs to 14 residues. With V trimmed by 8 bases and J by 2 bases, 5 bases remained unmatched. Written as DNA, the CDR3 is TGTGCCAGCGGAGCGGGACAGGGGAACTATGGCTACACCTTC. Encoded protein: CASGAGQGNYGYTF.

Here the CDR3 reads CASNVDGYTF. The CDR3 region has the DNA TGTGCCAGCAACGTAGATGGCTACACCTTC. This chain links TRBV7-9 with TRBJ1-2; no reliable D call. V gave up 7 bases and J gave up 6 bases, with 6 bases separating them. From germline, CDR1 is SEHNR and CDR2 FQNEAQ (reference sequence). CDR3 length equals 10 residues.

The J gene is TRBJ2-7, the V gene TRBV7-8; 8 bases are shared with TRBD2. CDR3 length: 16 amino acids. V lost 5 bases and J lost 1; bases outside the gene matches: 10. Germline CDR1 is SGHVS and CDR2 is FQNEAQ. The CDR3 reads CASSPLGGGTSYEQYF. Here the CDR3 DNA reads TGTGCCAGCAGCCCCTTGGGCGGGGGGACATCCTACGAGCAGTACTTC.

Concerning this clone: Different DNA sequences within this sample yield the same CDR3. The chain uses TRBV7-3 and TRBJ1-1, with 7 bases that match TRBD1. Trimming cost V 3 bases and J 0 bases; bases outside gene matches: 1. Germline V gives CDR1 SGHTA, CDR2 FQGTGA. The length of the CDR3 is 14 residues. The CDR3 bases are TGTGCCAGCAGCTTGGGACAGATGAACACTGAAGCTTTCTTT. It is translated as CASSLGQMNTEAFF.

This clone was seen more than once but under ten times. The J gene is TRBJ2-7, the V gene TRBV27; D may be TRBD1 (6 bases). V lost 8 bases, J lost 2 bases, and 19 bases lay in between. The CDR3 loop spans 15 amino acids. Germline values: CDR1 MNHEY, CDR2 SMNVEV (reference sequence). CDR3 sequence (DNA): TGTGCCAGCGCAAGGGGCCTGGGACAAACCTACGAGCAGTACTTC. Protein product: CASARGLGQTYEQYF.